These 16 T cell receptor beta chains came from one sample sequenced in a study of T cells in Graves' hyperthyroidism and ophthalmopathy. Amplified TCR beta CDR3 regions came from RNA transcripts. The TCR CDR3 first-round RT-PCR relied on the HTBI primer set. TCRdb itself ran the multiplex PCR reads through MiXCR, one entry per CDR3 protein. The sample lists about 560,000 distinct CDR3 sequences, around 15% occurring once. Sample: blood. These receptors all come from a woman under 30 with Graves' hyperthyroidism.

This clonotype was counted a few times. The chain links TRBV7-9 to TRBJ1-5; 7 bases align to TRBD1. This CDR3 has 13 residues. With V trimmed by 8 bases and J by 0 bases, 1 base remained unmatched. The germline V gene encodes CDR1 SEHNR and CDR2 FQNEAQ (reference sequence). CDR3 residues: CASGTVSNQPQHF. The CDR3 DNA reads TGTGCCAGCGGGACAGTTAGCAATCAGCCCCAGCATTTT.

This clonotype was detected many times. The V and J genes are TRBV3-1 and TRBJ2-5; the D is unclear. Per germline, CDR1 LGHDT and CDR2 YNNKEL (reference sequence). This CDR3 has 14 amino acids. Trimming removed 0 bases at V and 1 base at J, with 6 bases between. The CDR3 DNA reads as TGTGCCAGCAGCCAAGACATCCTCCAAGAGACCCAGTACTTC. Its protein product is CASSQDILQETQYF.

This clonotype was observed many times. The V gene is TRBV11-3, the J gene TRBJ2-6; perhaps TRBD1 as D (5 bases). Per the germline V gene, CDR1 is SGHNT and CDR2 is YENEEA. The CDR3 spans 16 residues. The germline V and J ends were trimmed by 1 base and 2 bases, with 9 bases remaining between them. This CDR3 is CASSLGRGAGANVLTF. The CDR3 nucleotides are TGTGCCAGCAGCTTAGGAAGGGGCGCTGGGGCCAACGTCCTGACTTTC. Supplemented by reference TRBV11-3 and TRBJ2-6, the full variable domain reads EAGVVQSPRYKIIEKKQPVAFWCNPISGHNTLYWYLQNLGQGPELLIRYENEEAVDDSQLPKDRFSAERLKGVDSTLKIQPAELGDSAVYLCASSLGRGAGANVLTFGAGSRLTVL.

This clonotype was picked up many times. The chain combines TRBV12-3 or TRBV12-4 with TRBJ2-3; D is undetermined. This CDR3 region has 15 residues. V was pared by 4 bases and J by 3 bases, with 14 bases between. CDR3 sequence (DNA): TGTGCCAGCAGTTCAACCCCGAAGGGTACAGATACGCAGTATTTT. Residues: CASSSTPKGTDTQYF.

This clonotype was seen ten or more times. The V call is TRBV2, the J call TRBJ2-7; TRBD1 is a possible D gene (6 bases). CDR1 is SNHLY and CDR2 is FYNNEI in the germline V gene. The CDR3 has 15 amino acids. The germline V and J ends were trimmed by 5 bases and 3 bases, with 17 bases remaining between them. The chain's CDR3 is CASSRPGTPNYEQYF. The DNA for the CDR3 is TGTGCCAGCAGTCGCCCCGGGACACCGAACTACGAGCAGTACTTC.

This chain connects TRBV28 to TRBJ2-1, with 11 bases matching TRBD2. From germline, CDR1 is MDHEN and CDR2 SYDVKM. The CDR3 is 12 residues long. With V trimmed by 1 base and J by 15 bases, 2 bases remained unmatched. In nucleotides, the CDR3 is TGTGCCAGCAGTTTATTAGCGGGGGGGGGGTTCTTC. Protein: CASSLLAGGGFF.

This clonotype was detected a few times. This chain links TRBV20-1 with TRBJ2-2, with D perhaps being TRBD1 or TRBD2 (5 bases each). Per germline, CDR1 DFQATT and CDR2 SNEGSKA (reference sequence). This CDR3 region has 13 residues. V was trimmed by 0 bases and J by 6 bases, leaving 8 bases between them. Here the CDR3 DNA reads TGCAGTGCTAGAGATTTGGGACCCGGGGAGCTGTTTTTT. Its protein product is CSARDLGPGELFF.

The chain carries TRBV7-2 and TRBJ2-7, with 11 positions matching TRBD2. Germline CDR1 reads SGHTA; CDR2 reads FQGNSA. V trimming: 6 bases; J trimming: 3 bases; junction bases outside the gene matches: 4. The CDR3 has 14 residues. CDR3: CASSRLAGGYEQYF. CDR3 sequence (DNA): TGTGCCAGCAGTCGCCTAGCGGGAGGCTACGAGCAGTACTTC. The variable domain in full, completed from reference TRBV7-2 and TRBJ2-7, reads GAGVSQSPSNKVTEKGKDVELRCDPISGHTALYWYRQSLGQGLEFLIYFQGNSAPDKSGLPSDRFSAERTGGSVSTLTIQRTQQEDSAVYLCASSRLAGGYEQYFGPGTRLTVT.

The chain employs TRBV3-1 and TRBJ1-4; perhaps TRBD1 as D (6 bases). From germline, CDR1 is LGHDT and CDR2 YNNKEL (reference sequence). This CDR3 has 14 amino acids. Trimming shortened V by 3 bases and J by 6 bases, and 11 bases separated the two germline ends. The CDR3 DNA reads as TGTGCCAGCAGCCAGCAGGGGCCCTATGAAAAACTGTTTTTT. This sequence encodes CASSQQGPYEKLFF.

This clonotype was detected ten times or more. The rearrangement joins TRBV7-2 to TRBJ2-7, with D unresolved. This CDR3 spans 14 amino acids. Trimming stripped 1 base from V and 3 bases from J, with 10 bases between. Germline assignment: CDR1 SGHTA and CDR2 FQGNSA. CDR3 in amino acids: CASSLVVDGYEQYF. The CDR3 DNA is TGTGCCAGCAGCTTAGTGGTCGACGGCTACGAGCAGTACTTC.

The CDR3 protein is CASSYYRGPDYGYTF. CDR3 DNA sequence: TGTGCCAGCAGTTACTACAGGGGGCCGGACTATGGCTACACCTTC. The rearrangement joins TRBV6-2 or TRBV6-3 to TRBJ1-2; 9 positions match TRBD1. The CDR3 length is 15 residues. Trimming cost V 1 base and J 3 bases; bases outside gene matches: 3. Germline V gene data show CDR1 as MNHEY and CDR2 as SVGEGT.

This clonotype was recorded at least ten times. V and J are TRBV2 and TRBJ2-3; a weak D match, TRBD1 (6 bases). Germline CDR1 reads SNHLY; CDR2 reads FYNNEI. The ends were cut back, 6 bases at V and 2 bases at J, with 18 bases in the middle. The CDR3 extends over 16 amino acids. CDR3 in amino acids: CASRRGGDTYTDTQYF. The CDR3, as DNA: TGTGCCAGCAGGAGGGGTGGGGACACCTACACAGATACGCAGTATTTT.

In its sample, this clonotype was seen many times. The chain has TRBV6-1 and TRBJ2-5, with 8 bases fitting TRBD1. V dropped 5 bases and J dropped 0; count of bases not matched to a gene: 5. Germline CDR1 is MNHNS and CDR2 is SASEGT. This CDR3 has 15 residues. The CDR3: CASSRTGNYQETQYF. Written as DNA, the CDR3 is TGTGCCAGCAGTAGGACAGGGAACTACCAAGAGACCCAGTACTTC.

The rearrangement uses TRBV2 and TRBJ2-3; TRBD2 aligns across 12 bases. After removal of 6 bases from V and 3 bases from J, the junction contained 7 bases not matched to a gene. The germline gives CDR1 SNHLY, CDR2 FYNNEI. The length of the CDR3 is 16 residues. In DNA, the CDR3 is TGTGCCAGCAGACAGACTAGCGGGAGAGGTACAGATACGCAGTATTTT. Protein product: CASRQTSGRGTDTQYF. The full variable domain, completed using reference TRBV2 and TRBJ2-3, is EPEVTQTPSHQVTQMGQEVILRCVPISNHLYFYWYRQILGQKVEFLVSFYNNEISEKSEIFDDQFSVERPDGSNFTLKIRSTKLEDSAMYFCASRQTSGRGTDTQYFGPGTRLTVL.

A word on this clonotype: This could be a read error, since a much larger clone is one nucleotide away. V gene TRBV11-2 combines with J gene TRBJ2-5, with TRBD2 matching 11 bases. V lost 5 bases, J lost 4 bases, and 3 bases stayed unmatched. The CDR3 spans 14 residues. Looked up from germline, CDR1 is SGHAT and CDR2 is FQNNGV. The CDR3 region is CASSTGTSGETQYF. As DNA, the CDR3 is TGTGCCAGCAGCACCGGGACTAGCGGAGAGACCCAGTACTTC. The full variable domain, its missing parts supplied by reference TRBV11-2 and TRBJ2-5, is EAGVAQSPRYKIIEKRQSVAFWCNPISGHATLYWYQQILGQGPKLLIQFQNNGVVDDSQLPKDRFSAERLKGVDSTLKIQPAKLEDSAVYLCASSTGTSGETQYFGPGTRLLVL.

The J gene is TRBJ2-2, the V gene TRBV11-3; TRBD2 might be the D (6 bases). The V end lost 4 bases, the J end lost 5 bases, and 14 bases lay between the germline ends. From germline, CDR1 is SGHNT and CDR2 YENEEA. CDR3 length: 15 amino acids. The CDR3 here is CASSSTGVRTGELFF. The CDR3 DNA sequence: TGTGCCAGCAGCTCAACGGGAGTGAGGACCGGGGAGCTGTTTTTT.